This entry is about one TCR beta chain. The assay was immunoSEQ multiplex PCR, and TCRdb's table has in-frame clones only and misses some. The repertoire holds more than 50,000 clones, with roughly 82% as singletons. This sample was included in a study of PD-L1 blockade in urothelial cancer. Across the whole study: Blood analyses occurred 3 weeks (second dose) and 6 weeks post treatment start.

From germline, CDR1 is LGHNA and CDR2 YNFKEQ. This CDR3 spans 15 amino acids. Trimming at V came to 2 bases and at J to 7 bases, leaving 5 bases not matched to a gene. This chain connects TRBV4-2 to TRBJ2-7; TRBD2 agrees at 13 bases. This TCR came from a man aged 65 to 79 with urothelial cancer. The sample in question was PBMCs, obtained around atezolizumab (anti-PD-L1) treatment. CDR3 region: CASSQRTSGSYEQYF. In nucleotides, the CDR3 is TGTGCCAGCAGCCAAAGGACTAGCGGGAGTTATGAGCAGTACTTC.